This record concerns one T cell receptor (beta chain) sequence. The antigen remains unidentified. These data are taken from a study of identical twins. Regarding the study as a whole: Twin pairs had excess sharing that was weaker in beta out-of-frame sequences. Within cord blood, abundant beta clonotypes carried fewer insertions, but memory repertoires showed no such trend.

The authors used template switching to add a universal primer site and gave cDNA unique molecular identifiers. TCRdb itself ran the 5' RACE reads through MiXCR, one entry per CDR3 protein. The sample yields approximately 470,000 distinct CDR3 sequences, more than 13% seen once. These sequences were also reported in another study, on yellow fever vaccine responses in identical twins. According to that study: On the reported evidence, twins' vaccine T cell responses seemed partly convergent and partly personalized.

The receptor comes from a woman aged 18-29 years in good health. The sequenced material came from CD4+ T cells sorted from blood.

The CDR3 loop is CSARPPGRGYEQYF. In nucleotides, the CDR3 is TGCAGTGCTAGACCCCCCGGGAGAGGCTACGAGCAGTACTTC. J is TRBJ2-7 and V is TRBV20-1; D is possibly TRBD2 (6 bases). Germline V CDR1 and CDR2: DFQATT, SNEGSKA (reference sequence). There are 14 residues in the CDR3. Trimming cost V 2 bases and J 3 bases, with 14 bases left between them.